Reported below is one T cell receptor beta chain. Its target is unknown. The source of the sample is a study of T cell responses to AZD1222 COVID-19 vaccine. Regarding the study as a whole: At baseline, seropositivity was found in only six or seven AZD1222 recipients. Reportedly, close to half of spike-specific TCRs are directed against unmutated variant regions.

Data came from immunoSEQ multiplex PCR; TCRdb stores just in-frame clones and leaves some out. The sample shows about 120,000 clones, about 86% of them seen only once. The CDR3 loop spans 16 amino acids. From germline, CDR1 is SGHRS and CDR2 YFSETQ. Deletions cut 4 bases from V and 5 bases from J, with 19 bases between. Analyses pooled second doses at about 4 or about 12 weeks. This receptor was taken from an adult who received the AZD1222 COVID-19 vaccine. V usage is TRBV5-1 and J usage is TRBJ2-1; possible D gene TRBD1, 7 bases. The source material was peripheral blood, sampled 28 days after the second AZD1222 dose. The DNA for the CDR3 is TGCGCCAGCAGCGGATCAGGGGGGACACTTAACAATGAGCAGTTCTTC. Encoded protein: CASSGSGGTLNNEQFF. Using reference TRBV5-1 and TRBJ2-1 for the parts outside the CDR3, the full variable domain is KAGVTQTPRYLIKTRGQQVTLSCSPISGHRSVSWYQQTPGQGLQFLFEYFSETQRNKGNFPGRFSGRQFSNSRSEMNVSTLELGDSALYLCASSGSGGTLNNEQFFGPGTRLTVL.